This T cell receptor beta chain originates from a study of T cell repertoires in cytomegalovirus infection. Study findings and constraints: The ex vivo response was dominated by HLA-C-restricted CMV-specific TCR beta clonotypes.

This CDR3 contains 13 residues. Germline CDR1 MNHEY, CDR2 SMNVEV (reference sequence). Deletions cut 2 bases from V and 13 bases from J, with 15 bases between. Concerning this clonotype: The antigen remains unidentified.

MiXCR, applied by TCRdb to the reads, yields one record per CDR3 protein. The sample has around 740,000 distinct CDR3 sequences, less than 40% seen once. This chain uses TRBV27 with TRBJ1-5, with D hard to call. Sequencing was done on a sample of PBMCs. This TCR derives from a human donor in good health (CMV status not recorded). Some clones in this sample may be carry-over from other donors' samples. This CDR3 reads CASSLERFTEQHF. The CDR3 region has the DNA TGTGCCAGCAGTTTAGAAAGGTTCACCGAGCAGCATTTT.